This T cell receptor beta chain was retrieved from a study of Graves' ophthalmopathy and Graves' hyperthyroidism. Whole-study context: Investigators collected peripheral blood at initial diagnosis, before any treatment was given. Study conclusions and caveats: For separating ophthalmopathy from stable hyperthyroidism, a 13-signature model gave approximately 90% sensitivity and roughly 83% specificity. Blood also contained most of the expanded thyroid clonotypes above 0.001 frequency.

The study amplified TCR beta CDR3 regions using RNA transcripts. RT-PCR with HTBI primers came first, then second-round multiplex PCR. TCRdb called the multiplex PCR reads again in MiXCR, with one record for every CDR3 protein. The sample consists of over 650,000 distinct CDR3 sequences, over 40% of them appearing once. The CDR3 has 13 residues. V dropped 8 bases and J dropped 5 bases, with 15 bases sitting between them. Germline V gives CDR1 KGHSH, CDR2 LQKENI. This clonotype came up a few times. Its specificity is not known. Specimen: peripheral blood. The gene calls are TRBV18 and TRBJ2-5, with no clear D. This receptor was obtained from an adult man with Graves' ophthalmopathy. The CDR3: CASTLASGETQYF. The CDR3 DNA follows: TGTGCCAGCACACTCGCCTCGGGTGAGACCCAGTACTTC.